These 25 T cell receptor beta chains were sequenced from one sample in a study of blood T cell repertoires in COVID-19 (dated by TCRdb to 2018 to 2021). The protocol used for the library was the immunoSEQ multiplex PCR assay. As stored in TCRdb, this immuneACCESS dataset retains in-frame rearrangements with V and J assigned. A fraction of the clones does not appear; measured against another copy, unresolved V genes explain less than half of the discrepancy, and the remainder lacks a known reason. In all, the sample holds 200,000 to 250,000 clones, and 86% of those were seen once. The ten most abundant clones make up more than 8.5% of the sample. Sequencing used peripheral blood. Source of these receptors: a woman in her forties or fifties with COVID-19, enrolled during active disease.

This clone came up once. The chain is built from TRBV6-1 and TRBJ1-5, with TRBD1 matching 10 bases. Germline V gives CDR1 MNHNS, CDR2 SASEGT. CDR3 length: 15 residues. V dropped 0 bases and J dropped 7; count of bases not matched to a gene: 3. CDR3: CASSEAGTGAQPQHF. The CDR3 nucleotides read TGTGCCAGCAGTGAAGCCGGGACAGGGGCACAGCCCCAGCATTTT.

The gene calls are TRBV19 and TRBJ2-7; possibly TRBD1 for D (6 bases). Trimming left V 3 bases short and J 1 base short, with 10 bases between. Germline CDR1 reads LNHDA; CDR2 reads SQIVND (reference sequence). This CDR3 has 14 amino acids. The CDR3 spells CASSMGAGSYEQYF. The DNA of the CDR3 is TGTGCCAGTAGTATGGGGGCCGGGTCCTACGAGCAGTACTTC. The full variable domain, with the rest looked up from reference TRBV19 and TRBJ2-7, is DGGITQSPKYLFRKEGQNVTLSCEQNLNHDAMYWYRQDPGQGLRLIYYSQIVNDFQKGDIAEGYSVSREKKESFPLTVTSAQKNPTAFYLCASSMGAGSYEQYFGPGTRLTVT.

The chain joins TRBV27 to TRBJ2-2; the match to TRBD2 covers 11 bases. The ends lost 4 bases at V and 11 bases at J; junction bases unmatched: 6. Germline V CDR1 and CDR2: MNHEY, SMNVEV (reference sequence). The CDR3 runs 14 residues. CDR3 amino acids: CASSYSSGGEELFF. Here the CDR3 DNA reads TGTGCCAGCAGTTATAGTAGCGGGGGGGAAGAGCTGTTTTTT.

Only one count was recorded for this clone. This rearrangement joins TRBV6-2 or TRBV6-3 to TRBJ2-7; a possible D gene is TRBD1 (6 bases). Germline values: CDR1 MNHEY, CDR2 SVGEGT. V was shortened by 6 bases and J by 2 bases, with 11 bases between the two germline ends. The CDR3 sequence is 13 residues long. The CDR3 nucleotides read TGTGCCAGCAGCTTCAGGGGTACCTACGAGCAGTACTTC. Its translation is CASSFRGTYEQYF.

The chain joins TRBV10-1 to TRBJ2-7, with 7 bases that match TRBD1. The V and J ends lost 0 bases and 5 bases, in that order; junction bases with no gene match: 1. This CDR3 comprises 13 residues. Germline V CDR1 and CDR2: WNHNN, SYGVQD (reference sequence). In DNA form, the CDR3 reads TGCGCCAGCAGTGAGTCCGGGACAGACGAGCAGTACTTC. The encoded protein is CASSESGTDEQYF.

The V gene is TRBV7-9, the J gene TRBJ1-3, with 7 bases matching TRBD1. The V and J ends lost 5 bases and 4 bases, in that order; junction bases with no gene match: 5. CDR3 length: 14 residues. CDR1 is SEHNR, CDR2 FQNEAQ, per germline (reference sequence). CDR3 protein: CASSQGVGGNTIYF. The CDR3 DNA is TGTGCCAGCAGCCAGGGGGTAGGGGGAAACACCATATATTTT.

This chain connects TRBV5-1 to TRBJ2-5; TRBD1 matches 7 bases. The CDR3 has 16 amino acids. Germline V gives CDR1 SGHRS, CDR2 YFSETQ. V was clipped by 1 base and J by 1 base; unmatched bases: 7. CDR3 sequence: CASSLWGAGGQETQYF. The CDR3 DNA follows: TGCGCCAGCAGCTTGTGGGGTGCAGGGGGCCAAGAGACCCAGTACTTC. Full variable domain (remainder filled in from reference TRBV5-1 and TRBJ2-5): KAGVTQTPRYLIKTRGQQVTLSCSPISGHRSVSWYQQTPGQGLQFLFEYFSETQRNKGNFPGRFSGRQFSNSRSEMNVSTLELGDSALYLCASSLWGAGGQETQYFGPGTRLLVL.

The chain is built from TRBV5-5 and TRBJ2-2; no reliable D call. Germline CDR1 reads SGHKS; CDR2 reads YYEKEE (reference sequence). V lost 6 bases, J lost 4 bases, and 28 bases lay in between. The CDR3 is made up of 19 amino acids. The CDR3, as DNA: TGTGCCAGCACCCTTGAGAGGCCTCTGAAATTTCTAGGCACCGGGGAGCTGTTTTTT. Amino acids: CASTLERPLKFLGTGELFF.

CDR3 in amino acids: CASTGVTDSALYGYTF. CDR3 sequence (DNA): TGTGCCAGCACTGGAGTAACGGACAGTGCGCTCTATGGCTACACCTTC. The genes are TRBV25-1 and TRBJ1-2; maybe TRBD1 (6 bases). The CDR3 is 16 amino acids. The V end lost 7 bases, the J end lost 4 bases, and 22 bases lay between the germline ends. The germline gives CDR1 MGHDK, CDR2 SYGVNS.

This clone was seen once. This chain connects TRBV4-1 to TRBJ1-6; D ambiguous. Trimming took 2 bases from V and 8 from J, leaving 22 bases between them. CDR1 and CDR2 (germline): MGHRA, YSYEKL. The CDR3 length is 18 residues. The CDR3 nucleotides are TGCGCCAGCAGCCAATACTATTTCCCGGGGAGGAATTATTCACCCCTCCACTTT. This sequence encodes CASSQYYFPGRNYSPLHF.

CDR3 DNA sequence: TGTGCCTGCCGGAAGCAGGGCGGAATAGATACGCAGTATTTT. Its translation: CACRKQGGIDTQYF. The chain joins TRBV13 to TRBJ2-3, with D tentatively TRBD1 (5 bases). CDR3 length equals 14 residues. With 11 bases removed from V and 5 bases from J, the gap between germline ends came to 20 bases. The germline CDR1 and CDR2 sequences are PRHDT and FYEKMQ (reference sequence).

The chain has TRBV30 and TRBJ2-3; D is ambiguous. Germline lookup yields CDR1 GTSNPN and CDR2 SVGIG (reference sequence). V was clipped by 2 bases and J by 6 bases, with 3 bases between them. The CDR3 sequence is 10 residues long. The CDR3 DNA follows: TGTGCCTGGAGTCGGGATACGCAGTATTTT. This sequence encodes CAWSRDTQYF.

The chain employs TRBV5-8 and TRBJ1-6, with 11 bases aligning to TRBD1. The CDR3 runs 13 residues. The V and J ends lost 5 bases and 9 bases, in that order; junction bases with no gene match: 1. Germline V CDR1 and CDR2: SGHTS, YDEGEE. In nucleotides, the CDR3 is TGTGCCAGCAGGGGACAGGGGGTTTCACCCCTCCACTTT. It yields the protein CASRGQGVSPLHF.

This CDR3 reads CSVPRASNEQFF. In nucleotides, the CDR3 is TGCAGCGTCCCGCGAGCTTCCAATGAGCAGTTCTTC. The rearrangement joins TRBV29-1 to TRBJ2-1; D is ambiguous. CDR3 length equals 12 residues. V lost 6 bases and J 6 bases, leaving 12 bases between the germline ends. The germline V gene has CDR1 SQVTM and CDR2 ANQGSEA.

The chain combines TRBV6-5 with TRBJ2-1, with D hard to call. V shed 2 bases and J shed 10 bases, with 9 bases lying between them. Germline loops: CDR1 MNHEY, CDR2 SVGAGI. This CDR3 region has 12 residues. The CDR3 DNA sequence: TGTGCCAGCAGTTACGAGATTACCGAGCAGTTCTTC. This gives the protein CASSYEITEQFF.

This clone was found a few times. This chain links TRBV7-2 with TRBJ2-1; D uncertain. The germline V gene has CDR1 SGHTA and CDR2 FQGNSA. With 2 bases removed from V and 3 bases from J, the gap between germline ends came to 5 bases. The CDR3 sequence is 13 residues long. CDR3 in DNA: TGTGCCAGCAGCTTATTTCTCTACAATGAGCAGTTCTTC. Protein product: CASSLFLYNEQFF.

This chain connects TRBV15 to TRBJ2-7; D is uncertain. Trimming stripped 0 bases from V and 5 bases from J, with 2 bases between. CDR1 and CDR2 from the germline V gene are LNHNV and YYDKDF (reference sequence). CDR3 length equals 11 residues. CDR3 DNA sequence: TGTGCCACCAGCAGAGACGACGAGCAGTACGTC. Its translation is CATSRDDEQYV.

The CDR3 region has the DNA TGTGCCAGCAGTTACTGGACAGATCAGCCCCAGCATTTT. It is translated as CASSYWTDQPQHF. The rearrangement links TRBV6-2 or TRBV6-3 to TRBJ1-5; possibly TRBD1 for D (6 bases). The V end lost 1 base, the J end lost 5 bases, and 6 bases lay between the germline ends. The germline gives CDR1 MNHEY, CDR2 SVGEGT. CDR3 size: 13 residues.

CDR3 nucleotides: TGTGCCAGCAGCTACAGCCTCGGTAATGAGCAGTTCTTC. Translating it yields CASSYSLGNEQFF. This chain links TRBV3-1 (or the pseudogene TRBV3-2) with TRBJ2-1; D gene uncertain. V was clipped by 5 bases and J by 7 bases, with 12 bases between them. The CDR3 loop spans 13 amino acids. From germline, CDR1 is LGHDT and CDR2 YNNKEL (reference sequence).

This sequence joins TRBV18 and TRBJ1-1; D remains unclear. In germline, CDR1 is KGHSH, CDR2 LQKENI. The V end was cut by 2 bases, the J end by 8 bases, with 9 bases between. This CDR3 region has 12 residues. CDR3 DNA: TGTGCCAGCTCACCAGGGAGGGAGGAAGCTTTCTTT. Protein product: CASSPGREEAFF.

The chain carries TRBV5-4 and TRBJ1-3; D gene uncertain. V was shortened by 2 bases and J by 1 base, with 7 bases between the two germline ends. Germline CDR1 reads SGHNT; CDR2 reads YYREEE (reference sequence). The CDR3 spans 14 residues. This CDR3 is CASSFDGSGNTIYF. The CDR3 DNA is TGTGCCAGCAGCTTCGACGGGTCTGGAAACACCATATATTTT. Full variable domain (remainder filled in from reference TRBV5-4 and TRBJ1-3): ETGVTQSPTHLIKTRGQQVTLRCSSQSGHNTVSWYQQALGQGPQFIFQYYREEENGRGNFPPRFSGLQFPNYSSELNVNALELDDSALYLCASSFDGSGNTIYFGEGSWLTVV.

The chain has TRBV29-1 and TRBJ2-1, with 9 bases that match TRBD1. V shed 7 bases and J 4 bases; nucleotides not matched to a gene: 2. Per germline, CDR1 SQVTM and CDR2 ANQGSEA. The CDR3 length is 12 residues. CDR3 coding DNA: TGCAGCGCGGACAGGGGATACAATGAGCAGTTCTTC. It translates to CSADRGYNEQFF.

Ten or more counts support this clone. This chain links TRBV11-3 with TRBJ1-1; TRBD1 matches 7 bases. Germline V gives CDR1 SGHNT, CDR2 YENEEA. The length of the CDR3 is 16 residues. With 4 bases clipped from V and 4 bases from J, the junction kept 12 bases outside the gene matches. The CDR3 nucleotides are TGTGCCAGCAGCTCCCCCCAGACAGGGATTGGCACTGAAGCTTTCTTT. It specifies CASSSPQTGIGTEAFF. Full variable domain (remainder filled in from reference TRBV11-3 and TRBJ1-1): EAGVVQSPRYKIIEKKQPVAFWCNPISGHNTLYWYLQNLGQGPELLIRYENEEAVDDSQLPKDRFSAERLKGVDSTLKIQPAELGDSAVYLCASSSPQTGIGTEAFFGQGTRLTVV.

This chain uses TRBV29-1 with TRBJ2-7; TRBD1 matches 7 bases. Germline CDR1 and CDR2: SQVTM and ANQGSEA. The length of the CDR3 is 12 residues. V shed 7 bases and J 10 bases; nucleotides not matched to a gene: 13. CDR3 coding DNA: TGCAGCGCTGCTACAACGGACAGGATACAGTACGTC. Translated: CSAATTDRIQYV.

V is TRBV5-1 and J is TRBJ2-3; no clear D gene. The CDR3 loop spans 13 amino acids. Trimming removed 1 base from V and 4 bases from J, with 7 bases in between. The germline gives CDR1 SGHRS, CDR2 YFSETQ. CDR3 in amino acids: CASSLSRADTQYF. CDR3 nucleotides: TGCGCCAGCAGCTTGTCCCGGGCAGATACGCAGTATTTT.